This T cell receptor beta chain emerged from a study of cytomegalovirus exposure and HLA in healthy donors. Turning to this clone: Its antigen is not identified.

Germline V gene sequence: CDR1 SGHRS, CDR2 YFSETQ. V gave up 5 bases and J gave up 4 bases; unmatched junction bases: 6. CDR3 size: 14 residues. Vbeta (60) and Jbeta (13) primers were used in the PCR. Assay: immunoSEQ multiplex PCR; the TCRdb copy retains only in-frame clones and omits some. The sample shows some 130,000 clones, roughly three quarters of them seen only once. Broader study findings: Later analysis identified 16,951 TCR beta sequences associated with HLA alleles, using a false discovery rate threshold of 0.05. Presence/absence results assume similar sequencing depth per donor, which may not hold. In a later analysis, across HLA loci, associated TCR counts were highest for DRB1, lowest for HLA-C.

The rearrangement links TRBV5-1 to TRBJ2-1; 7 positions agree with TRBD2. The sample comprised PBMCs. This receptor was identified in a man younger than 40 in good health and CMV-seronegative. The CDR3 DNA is TGCGCCAGCAGGGAGGGAGGGCCTTACAATGAGCAGTTCTTC. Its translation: CASREGGPYNEQFF.